This T cell receptor (beta chain) was obtained from a study of shared clonotypes between healthy human individuals (dated by TCRdb to about 2020). At the level of the whole study: A couple of women and a few men aged 18 to 49 years were included in the cohort. For each donor, CD4 naive and CD4 memory were each given three plates, CD8 naive was given two plates, and CD8 memory was given one plate. Each donor's leukapheresis produced roughly between about 0.85 and 10 billion PBMCs. Different laboratories and diverse techniques were used to prepare libraries and sequence TCR repertoires, to increase sequencing depth and limit assay-specific biases. To estimate repertoire size and how much clonotypes are shared between individuals, the study performed deep sequencing of blood TCR repertoires from five healthy adults.

CDR1 and CDR2 are drawn from the germline V gene: SGHTA, FQGTGA. The V end gives up 6 bases and the J end 8 bases, leaving 9 bases in the junction not matched to a gene. The CDR3 runs 13 amino acids, cysteine and phenylalanine included. Only the CDR3 DNA is retained, 39 bases long and in frame from the first base. Overall study results and their limits: Across a handful of donors, 4.5% to 6.5% of naive CD4, approximately 4% of naive CD8, 2.3% of memory CD4, and 0.4% of memory CD8 clonotypes were shared. Sampling was restricted to blood, and TCR repertoires in tissues likely differ from the TCR repertoires found in blood. Because the study included only a small number of donors, the genetic and exposure-history diversity represented was limited. Pairwise subsampling indicated that sequencing depth was expected to affect the degree of clonotype sharing among donors. Naive subsets generally had larger estimated clonotype richness than memory subsets did. Even with the large sequencing depth, rarefaction of the sorted-subset datasets indicated that sequencing was incomplete. Compared with non-shared clonotypes, clonotypes shared by all four sorted-subset donors had higher generation probabilities.

Donors were healthy HIV-negative adults with no recently reported acute infections or vaccinations. All donors were Caucasian adults living in Nashville, Tennessee, USA. CD4+ T cells were enriched by magnetic negative selection; naive cells were then positively selected on CD45RA, and the negative fraction formed the memory subset. After blood collection by leukapheresis, PBMCs were isolated using Ficoll-Histopaque density gradient centrifugation and then cryopreserved in the vapor phase of liquid nitrogen. Purity and quantity of every magnetically sorted T cell population were checked by analytical flow cytometry. Genomic DNA was isolated from each sorted fraction and quantified by UV absorbance on a Nanodrop 2000c. The table lists this clone with a few counts. Which antigen it targets is not known. No base-level quality is on record; no much larger clone is a single base apart. Using the deep immunoSEQ assay, TCR CDR3 regions were amplified from genomic DNA by multiplex PCR. Extracted genomic DNA from each cell subset was distributed evenly across all wells of several immunoSEQ 96-well plates, and each plate was treated as a replicate. For sorted subsets, each replicate PCR was loaded with approximately 200 ng genomic DNA, equivalent to 25,000 to 35,000 T cell genomes. Purified libraries were measured with a Qubit 3.0 fluorometer, size-checked on a Bioanalyzer 2100, and measured again with the KAPA Library Quantification kit. Every immunoSEQ 96-well plate was sequenced on a separate single-read 150-cycle Illumina NextSeq 550 flow cell. Regarding the original processing steps: Because the immunoSEQ output held only junctional sequences and lacked quality scores, the filtering could not match the filtering applied to full-length reads. To assign V/J genes and CDR3, sequences were annotated against IMGT germline references using PyIR, a Python wrapper for IgBLAST v1.9. Reads were filtered out if the reads had weak V/J assignments (E-value above 1e-6), no CDR3, stop codons, out-of-frame junctions, or ambiguous translated residues. A V3J clonotype was defined by an identical inferred V gene, J gene, and CDR3 amino acid sequence. The percentage overlap between two repertoires was calculated by dividing the number of shared unique clonotypes by the size of the smaller repertoire. Repertoire richness was assessed with RTK rarefaction, the Chao1 estimator, and Recon v2.1 estimates of unobserved clonotypes. OLGA was used to compute generation probabilities for all TCRbeta clonotypes that the gDNA method yielded from a handful of donors. In its TCRdb copy, this immuneACCESS table keeps in-frame sequences only and misses some clones. Where compared with another copy, unresolved V genes explain less than half of these, and the others have no known cause. That table supplies the V and J calls and clone size; D and trimming were determined from the DNA. The sample table lists 2.3 million or so clones, 85% to 95% of them with a count of one. The ten largest clones add up to 0.39% of the sample.

Recombination linked TRBV7-3 to TRBJ1-1; the central 7 bases match TRBD1. Specimen: naive CD4+ T cells from PBMCs. The sample's cell subset or site label, decoded: CD45RA+ positively selected. The sequence derives from a young man in good health. Some clones in this sample may be carry-over from other donors' samples. The nucleotide sequence reads TGTGCCAGCAGGCTCATGGCGGGACAGGAAGCTTTCTTT. The encoded protein is CASRLMAGQEAFF. The variable domain in full, with residues beyond the CDR3 obtained from the reference TRBV7-3 and TRBJ1-1 genes, is GAGVSQTPSNKVTEKGKYVELRCDPISGHTALYWYRQSLGQGPEFLIYFQGTGAADDSGLPNDRFFAVRPEGSVSTLKIQRTERGDSAVYLCASRLMAGQEAFFGQGTRLTVV.